This TCR beta chain is from a study of cytomegalovirus exposure and HLA in healthy donors. Findings and caveats of the study: HLA allele associations emerged for about 16,000 TCR beta sequences in a later analysis, at 0.05 false discovery rate.

As for this clone: What it recognizes is unknown.

Use of 60 Vbeta and 13 Jbeta primers characterized the PCR. The assay was immunoSEQ multiplex PCR, and TCRdb's table has in-frame clones only and misses some. The sample shows 170,000 or so clones, 75% to 90% of them seen only once. This CDR3 comprises 15 residues. J gave up 3 bases and V 4 bases, and 9 bases lay outside the gene matches. The germline V gene has CDR1 MNHEY and CDR2 SMNVEV (reference sequence). This clonotype originated in a woman younger than 35 in good health and CMV-seronegative. Sequenced input: PBMCs. V is TRBV27 and J is TRBJ2-7, with 7 nucleotides matching TRBD2. The CDR3 loop is CASSSGGAGSYEQYF. DNA for the CDR3: TGTGCCAGCAGTTCTGGGGGAGCGGGAAGCTACGAGCAGTACTTC.